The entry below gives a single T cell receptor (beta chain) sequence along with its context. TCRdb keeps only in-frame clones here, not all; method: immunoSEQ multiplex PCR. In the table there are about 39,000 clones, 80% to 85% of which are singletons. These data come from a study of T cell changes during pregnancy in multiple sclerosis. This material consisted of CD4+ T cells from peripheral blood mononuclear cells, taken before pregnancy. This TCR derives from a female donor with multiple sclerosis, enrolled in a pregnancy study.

Here the CDR3 reads CSVQEPSSYEQYF. CDR3 coding DNA: TGCAGCGTGCAGGAACCGAGCTCCTACGAGCAGTACTTC. The chain has TRBV29-1 and TRBJ2-7, with D uncertain. Germline V gives CDR1 SQVTM, CDR2 ANQGSEA. The CDR3 length is 13 residues. V shed 6 bases and J shed 0 bases, with 12 bases lying between them.